This T cell receptor beta chain was recovered during a study of human T cells and chemical hapten exposure. Study details: 2% DPC was applied to approximately 2 cm by approximately 2 cm of upper inner arm skin for sensitization. Patients received weekly diphenylcyclopropenone doses to the scalp throughout the approximately 24-week study. Study-wide results and caveats: The presence of alopecia in the donors means their immune response may differ from healthy people's.

Stated time point: pre-sensitization, week 0. Stated treatment: therapeutic diphenylcyclopropenone sensitization with weekly scalp DPC. Samples of blood were obtained prior to the application of each patch test. This clonotype was found many times. What it recognizes is unknown. TCRdb re-called the RACE reads through MiXCR, storing one row per CDR3 protein. Of 300,000 to 450,000 distinct CDR3 sequences in the sample, 5.5% were seen once. From germline, CDR1 is SGDLS and CDR2 YYNGEE. Trimming stripped 0 bases from V and 0 bases from J, with 7 bases between. This CDR3 is built from 16 residues. Sequenced material: whole blood, taken in connection with sensitization to the hapten diphenylcyclopropenone (DPC). The source of this sequence is a woman under 30 with alopecia areata. Some clones in this sample may be carry-over from other donors' samples. The J gene is TRBJ1-6, the V gene TRBV9; D gene unclear. The CDR3 bases are TGTGCCAGCAGCGTAGCGACCAGCTCCTATAATTCACCCCTCCACTTT. It yields the protein CASSVATSSYNSPLHF.